This TCR beta chain was observed in a study of blood T cell repertoires in COVID-19 (dated by TCRdb to between 2020 and 2021). For the wider study: Samples covering the acute and convalescent phases of COVID-19 were provided by collaborators in the United States, Italy and Spain. The material from the prospective study consisted of cDNA or gDNA derived from T cells, B-cell-depleted T cells, or PBMCs. The repertoires were released in a freely available public database meant as a resource for research on the immune response to SARS-CoV-2. A de-identified subject ID, COVID-19 status, age in years and sex were almost always included in the sample metadata. Deeply sampled blood TCRbeta repertoires from subjects exposed to, actively infected with, or recovered from COVID-19 were included in the dataset. Samples were obtained from the ongoing ImmuneRACE study (first 160 participants) and from approximately 1,200 subjects provided by 6 global collaborators. Where HLA class I and class II types were available, the types were taken from metadata supplied by the sample provider, not from assay-based typing. General study outcomes and caveats: The amount of clinical and demographic metadata varied by source and participant and was provided uncurated.

Sequences MNHEY (CDR1) and SMNVEV (CDR2) are obtained from the germline V gene (reference sequence). The CDR3 contains 15 residues, cysteine and phenylalanine counted. Kept here is only the CDR3 DNA, which spans 45 bases and is read in frame from base 1. Here V drops 5 bases and J drops 4 bases, and the junction holds 9 bases not matched to any gene. Regarding this clone: Its cognate antigen has yet to be identified. No quality values exist for individual bases; no much larger clone is one base distant.

TCRbeta CDR3 regions were amplified from genomic DNA using the immunoSEQ Assay, a bias-controlled multiplex PCR. Per the original workflow: Nucleated cell counts per sample were estimated from amplification of reference gene primers within the assay. Sequence reads were collapsed and filtered to measure the absolute abundance of every unique TCRbeta CDR3 rearrangement. Productive Simpson clonality was computed per sample as the square root of Simpson's diversity index over productive rearrangements. What TCRdb holds here is the immuneACCESS table cut down to in-frame rearrangements. Part of the clones is not present; checked against another copy, under half of the missing clones reflect an unresolved V gene, and the others are unexplained. The V and J calls and clone size were taken over from that table, and D and trimming were inferred from the DNA. In all, the sample holds about 110,000 clones, and about 75% of those were seen once. Roughly 17% of the sample is held by the ten biggest clonotypes.

Each collaborating institution followed its own protocols to collect whole blood in K2EDTA tubes. For TCRbeta analysis, collaborators shipped samples in one of three forms: frozen whole blood, isolated PBMCs, or DNA extracted from either of those sample types. The sequenced sample was peripheral blood. The clonotype was recovered from a woman of 80 years or more with active or convalescent COVID-19. The chain links TRBV27 with TRBJ2-7, with 9 central nucleotides matching TRBD2. The CDR3 protein sequence reads: CASSRTGTSSYEQYF. The nucleotide sequence is TGTGCCAGCAGTCGCACCGGGACTAGCAGTTACGAGCAGTACTTC.